The clone carrying this TCR beta chain was detected a few times. As yet, its antigen is unknown. This sample stems from a study of T-cell memory formation after mild COVID-19. Study overall: The TCR clusters were mostly specific to one donor.

Looked up from germline, CDR1 is SQVTM and CDR2 is ANQGSEA. CDR3 size: 11 residues. V shed 6 bases and J shed 7 bases, with 12 bases lying between them. General observations from the study: Later expanders leaned CD4+, whereas clones that contracted between day 15 and 85 were balanced CD4/CD8. The appearance of some responding clones in pre-infection memory suggested that cross-reactive memory joined.

TCRdb re-called the 5' RACE reads with MiXCR, one entry per CDR3 protein. The table lists some 180,000 distinct CDR3 sequences, roughly 13% of them singletons. The sequencing sample was made of PBMCs or a T cell subset sorted from them (not recorded which). The TCR sequence derives from a man aged 18 to 30 who had mild COVID-19 (a few samples of this study predate the infection). Cell type and time point are not known. The chain carries TRBV29-1 and TRBJ1-2, with unresolved D. CDR3 in DNA: TGCAGCGTCGCCAGACTTTTTGGCTACACCTTC. Protein: CSVARLFGYTF.